This T cell receptor beta chain derives from a study of human T cells and chemical hapten exposure. Study at large: Mostly female patients had alopecia areata, totalis or universalis. TCR yields per sample varied, mainly owing to small pooled library volume differences.

TCRdb reanalysed the RACE reads using MiXCR and keeps one entry per CDR3 protein. The top ten hold about 2.1% of the sample, which has about 380,000 distinct CDR3 sequences, more than 4.5% seen once. This clonotype has a count of ten or more. Time point of the sample: patch test 1, 2 weeks after DPC sensitization. Treatment defined: therapeutic diphenylcyclopropenone sensitization with weekly scalp DPC. Sequencing used whole blood, obtained in connection with sensitization to the hapten diphenylcyclopropenone (DPC). The TCR was taken from a woman in her forties or fifties with alopecia areata. Some clones in this sample may be carry-over from other donors' samples.

The CDR3 loop reads CASSFQAGRAATGELFF. The CDR3 DNA follows: TGCGCCAGCAGCTTCCAGGCCGGCAGGGCGGCCACCGGGGAGCTGTTTTTT. The chain is built from TRBV4-1 and TRBJ2-2; a possible D gene is TRBD1 (5 bases). The CDR3 length is 17 residues. Deletions cut 5 bases from V and 4 bases from J, with 20 bases between. Per the germline V gene, CDR1 is MGHRA and CDR2 is YSYEKL.